This entry is about one T cell receptor beta chain. The CDR3 consists of 17 residues. V was cut by 5 bases and J by 1 base, with 18 bases left in between. Germline values: CDR1 LNHDA, CDR2 SQIVND (reference sequence). This specimen comes from a study of blood T cell repertoires in COVID-19. Study-wide context: The United States, Italy and Spain supplied acute and convalescent COVID-19 samples.

Using immunoSEQ multiplex PCR, the repertoire was profiled, and TCRdb retains in-frame clones only, with some absent. The data hold roughly 70,000 clones, with about 80% observed a single time. The sequenced sample consisted of peripheral blood. The TCR comes from a woman aged 60 to 75 with acute or convalescent COVID-19. The chain links TRBV19 to TRBJ1-5; weak D call: TRBD1 (5 bases). The CDR3 region has the DNA TGTGCCAGTAGTTCCCTTCAGGGCGGGAGGAGCAATCAGCCCCAGCATTTT. It specifies CASSSLQGGRSNQPQHF.